This TCR beta chain was profiled in a study of spatial heterogeneity in lung cancer. Study background: The study consistently detected more beta-chain than alpha-chain sequences. On average, each unique TCR and UMI combination appeared more than ten times in raw reads.

In TCRdb, the 5' RACE reads were re-called with MiXCR into one record per CDR3 protein. This table holds around 20,000 distinct CDR3 sequences, approximately 9.5% found once. The table lists this clonotype with a few counts. Its cognate antigen is unknown. As an off-target read in a library built for alpha chains, this beta chain has a frequency of little significance. The study's findings and limits: Coverage estimated for tumor T cells reached roughly 6.5% for alpha chains and about 13% for beta chains. Expanded intratumoral alpha and beta TCR counts tracked tumor mutation counts.

Time point specified: sample taken at primary tumor resection. Whole RNA obtained from tumor, nontumor lung or frozen PBMC underwent sequencing without sorting. The sequencing used lung tumor tissue, collected at surgery. The source of this sequence is a female donor with early-stage non-small cell lung cancer.

CDR3: CAWQTGDSYNEQFF. In DNA, the CDR3 is TGTGCCTGGCAGACAGGGGATTCCTACAATGAGCAGTTCTTC. The V and J genes are TRBV30 and TRBJ2-1; TRBD1 aligns across 8 bases. V was pared by 5 bases and J by 1 base, with 4 bases of the junction left unmatched. The CDR3 consists of 14 residues. Per germline, CDR1 GTSNPN and CDR2 SVGIG (reference sequence).